These 14 T cell receptor beta chains were all obtained from the same sample, sequenced in a study of molecular identifiers for immune sequencing clone quantification. In TCRdb, the PCR reads were re-called with MiXCR into one record per CDR3 protein. The table includes about 640,000 distinct CDR3 sequences, roughly 21% detected once. The material sequenced was naive CD8+ T cells from blood, with Jurkat cell RNA spiked in. Sample subset: FACS-sorted CD8+CD4-CCR7+CD45RA+ naive T cells. The receptors derive from a human donor in good health. Some libraries in this study had Jurkat cell RNA spiked in.

The table lists this clonotype with many counts. The chain uses TRBV7-9 and TRBJ2-7; 7 bases match TRBD1. The CDR3 contains 15 residues. With 5 bases clipped from V and 4 bases from J, the junction kept 11 bases outside the gene matches. Germline V gene sequence: CDR1 SEHNR, CDR2 FQNEAQ (reference sequence). The CDR3 DNA follows: TGTGCCAGCAGCCTTGACAGGGATCTTGGGTACGAGCAGTACTTC. Translating gives CASSLDRDLGYEQYF.

A word on this clonotype: This likely comes from a read error, as the CDR3 has no conserved phenylalanine or tryptophan at its end. The chain joins TRBV6-5 to TRBJ2-1; 9 nucleotides line up with TRBD2. The CDR3 spans 16 residues. Germline V gene data show CDR1 as MNHEY and CDR2 as SVGAGI. V gave up 0 bases and J gave up 7 bases; unmatched junction bases: 7. In DNA, the CDR3 is TGTGCCAGCAGTTACTCTGCGGGAGGGCCTTTGAATGAGCAGTTCTCC. Translation gives CASSYSAGGPLNEQFS.

This clonotype has ten or more counts. The J gene is TRBJ2-7, the V gene TRBV5-5; 7 positions agree with TRBD2. CDR3 length equals 14 residues. The ends lost 3 bases at V and 4 bases at J; junction bases unmatched: 7. In germline, CDR1 is SGHKS, CDR2 YYEKEE (reference sequence). CDR3 residues: CASSSTGLKYEQYF. The CDR3 DNA is TGTGCCAGCAGCTCCACGGGACTAAAGTACGAGCAGTACTTC.

This chain links TRBV15 with TRBJ2-1, with D uncertain. V lost 1 base and J 10 bases, leaving 11 bases between the germline ends. The CDR3 totals 13 residues. Per germline, CDR1 LNHNV and CDR2 YYDKDF (reference sequence). In DNA, the CDR3 is TGTGCCACCAGCAGAGCGAAAAGCCGGGAGCAGTTCTTC. It translates to CATSRAKSREQFF.

This clonotype was detected ten times or more. This chain joins TRBV9 and TRBJ2-5; D unclear. The CDR3 consists of 13 residues. V lost 1 base to trimming and J lost 3 bases, with 7 bases between them. CDR1 is SGDLS and CDR2 is YYNGEE in the germline V gene. The CDR3 loop is CASSVMQEETQYF. CDR3 sequence (DNA): TGTGCCAGCAGCGTAATGCAGGAAGAGACCCAGTACTTC.

This clonotype was detected ten times or more. This chain uses TRBV7-2 with TRBJ2-7; 12 positions agree with TRBD2. This CDR3 has 16 residues. Trimming removed 6 bases from V and 3 bases from J; junction bases left unmatched: 9. Germline V gives CDR1 SGHTA, CDR2 FQGNSA. In DNA form, the CDR3 reads TGTGCCAGCAGAGATTCTAGCGGGGGGGCGGTCTACGAGCAGTACTTC. It is translated as CASRDSSGGAVYEQYF.

This clonotype was detected ten times or more. V usage is TRBV5-1 and J usage is TRBJ1-4; no firm D call. The germline V gene encodes CDR1 SGHRS and CDR2 YFSETQ. Trimming left V 2 bases short and J 0 bases short, with 8 bases between. This CDR3 has 15 amino acids. The CDR3 spells CASSFISATNEKLFF. Written as DNA, the CDR3 is TGCGCCAGCAGCTTTATTTCAGCAACTAATGAAAAACTGTTTTTT. The variable domain in full, completed from reference TRBV5-1 and TRBJ1-4, reads KAGVTQTPRYLIKTRGQQVTLSCSPISGHRSVSWYQQTPGQGLQFLFEYFSETQRNKGNFPGRFSGRQFSNSRSEMNVSTLELGDSALYLCASSFISATNEKLFFGSGTQLSVL.

Points on this clonotype: A single base is all that separates this from a far larger clone, so a read error is likely. The chain recombines TRBV11-2 with TRBJ2-1; D not resolved. The germline CDR1 and CDR2 sequences are SGHAT and FQNNGV. The CDR3 is 12 amino acids. CDR3 sequence reads: CASSLDGNGQFF. As DNA, the CDR3 is TGTGCCAGCAGCTTAGATGGCAATGGGCAGTTCTTC.

The J gene is TRBJ1-1, the V gene TRBV6-5; D perhaps matches TRBD1 (5 bases). The CDR3 extends over 16 amino acids. Germline V gives CDR1 MNHEY, CDR2 SVGAGI. The germline V and J ends were trimmed by 5 bases and 2 bases, with 18 bases remaining between them. CDR3 nucleotide sequence: TGTGCCAGCAGTCCTTTCCGGATGGGGGGTAACACTGAAGCTTTCTTT. Its translation is CASSPFRMGGNTEAFF.

This clonotype was counted ten times or more. Its ends do not fully match the called genes, so a read error is possible. V usage is TRBV7-9 and J usage is TRBJ2-7; D is unresolved. The CDR3 covers 13 residues. Germline values: CDR1 SEHNR, CDR2 FQNEAQ (reference sequence). The CDR3 here is CASSLDVPWPEDF. The CDR3 DNA reads as TGTGCCAGCAGCTTAGACGTCCCCTGGCCAGAGGACTTC.

With regard to this clonotype: A clone one base away is much larger, so this may be a read error. The rearrangement uses TRBV12-3 or TRBV12-4 and TRBJ1-4; no firm D call. CDR3 length: 13 residues. CDR3 nucleotide sequence: TGTGCCAGCAGTTCTCTAATTAATGAAAAACCGTTTTTT. This translates into CASSSLINEKPFF.

This chain joins TRBV6-2 or TRBV6-3 and TRBJ1-5; D ambiguous. Germline assignment: CDR1 MNHEY and CDR2 SVGEGT. The CDR3 length is 12 residues. V was trimmed by 0 bases and J by 10 bases, leaving 7 bases between them. This CDR3 is CASSYSLPPQHF. CDR3 coding DNA: TGTGCCAGCAGTTACTCCCTCCCCCCCCAGCATTTT.

This clonotype was seen only a few times. This chain links TRBV24-1 with TRBJ2-1; the match to TRBD2 covers 9 bases. The CDR3 is 14 amino acids. Germline trimming cut 1 base from V and 7 bases from J; bases unmatched to any gene: 1. Germline CDR1 and CDR2: KGHDR and SFDVKD. CDR3 DNA: TGTGCCACCAGTGATTTTACTAGCGGGAATGAGCAGTTCTTC. Protein: CATSDFTSGNEQFF.

The V and J genes are TRBV12-3 or TRBV12-4 and TRBJ2-3, with TRBD2 identical over 7 bases. V shed 5 bases, J shed 3 bases, and the junction held 14 bases outside the gene matches. CDR3 size: 17 residues. This CDR3 is CASSQLSERDLTDTQYF. For the CDR3, the DNA is TGTGCCAGCAGTCAACTCTCGGAGCGGGATCTTACAGATACGCAGTATTTT.